This T cell receptor (beta chain) was captured in a study of Ad26.COV2.S vaccination and SARS-CoV-2 variants (dated by TCRdb to the early 2020s). Background on the whole study: Vaccine-arm donors came from COV1001, a multicentre, randomized, double-blind, placebo-controlled phase I-IIa trial of Ad26.COV2.S in healthy adults. Ad26.COV2.S was administered intramuscularly at a dose of 5x10^10 or 1x10^11 viral particles, either as one shot or as two shots given 56 days apart. TCRbeta repertoire sequencing was used to assess the specificity and breadth of SARS-CoV-2-reactive T cell receptors after Ad26.COV2.S vaccination. Trial participants were randomized into five groups of five: low-dose or high-dose Ad26.COV2.S given once or twice, or placebo on both occasions. The TCR-sequenced set comprised around 30 samples: roughly 19 Ad26.COV2.S vaccine recipients, 5 placebo recipients and 8 SARS-CoV-2 convalescent individuals. Blinding of investigators to trial group allocation was maintained during experiments and outcome assessment. Paper-wide results and their limitations: After vaccination, spike-specific CD8+ and CD4+ T cell responses were reported to show substantial breadth. According to the authors, total T cell responses may have been underestimated by the TCR breadth and depth analyses. Non-spike TCR breadth was comparable between vaccine and placebo recipients, consistent with the vaccine containing only spike. Comparing responses between vaccine doses or regimens was not something the study was powered to do. Compared with placebo recipients, Ad26.COV2.S recipients showed higher spike-specific TCR breadth (P = 0.0014).

The label giving this sample's treatment or condition can be read as: some 19 received Ad26.COV2.S at low or high dose, single or two shots; about five received placebo; per-sample allocation not given. For vaccine and placebo recipients, repertoires were sequenced using samples collected on day 63 after the first injection. Between 29 July and 7 August 2020, Cohort 1b enrolled 25 adults aged 18-55 years at one site in Boston, USA. Ad26.COV2.S was a replication-incompetent adenovirus type 26 vector expressing a prefusion-stabilized SARS-CoV-2 spike protein from the original Wuhan strain. Its CDR3 holds 18 amino acids, cysteine through phenylalanine. Solely the CDR3 DNA is kept, with 54 bases framed from the first base. Relative to germline, V is 0 bases shorter and J is 0 bases shorter, with 15 bases between their ends. Per the germline V gene, LGHNA is the CDR1 and YSLEER is the CDR2. Comments on this clone: Its antigen is currently not known. No much larger clonotype is one base removed from it; base qualities were not supplied.

The immunoSEQ Assay was the method used to sequence TCRbeta CDR3 regions. After extraction, genomic DNA underwent amplification by bias-controlled multiplex PCR, followed by high-throughput sequencing. Per the source publication's procedure: To quantify the absolute abundance of each unique TCRbeta CDR3 region, sequences were collapsed and filtered. T cell fraction was estimated by normalizing TCRbeta template counts to usable DNA, with usable DNA measured through amplification of reference genes found in all nucleated cells. Repertoire TCRs were annotated as SARS-CoV-2-specific by exact matching of V gene, CDR3 amino acid sequence and J gene to a known reactive TCR set. The reference SARS-CoV-2 TCR set came from MIRA and was filtered for enrichment in COVID-19-positive ImmuneCODE repertoires, removing public or cross-reactive TCRs. Using the MIRA antigens, annotated TCRs were further analysed by specific ORF or by position within an ORF. Depth was the summed frequency of annotated unique rearrangements, while breadth was defined as annotated unique rearrangements over total unique productive rearrangements. TCR breadth was compared between groups using two-sided Wilcoxon rank-sum tests. This is the immuneACCESS table as TCRdb keeps it, with only in-frame sequences that have V and J called. A part of the clones is gone; compared with another copy, unresolved V genes explain less than half, and the rest is unexplained. V and J calls and clone size are those listed in that table; D and trimming were worked out from the DNA. This sample holds about 350,000 clones; about 86% were observed only once. Jointly, the top ten make up about 10% of the sample.

This sample comprised peripheral blood, obtained in a trial of Ad26.COV2.S vaccine versus placebo. The chain employs TRBV4-3 and TRBJ1-3, with TRBD1 perhaps the D gene, on 6 matching bases. The sequence derives from a person between 18 and 59 years old who received the Ad26.COV2.S COVID-19 vaccine or a placebo. CDR3 region: CASSQEAGQFSSGNTIYF. The sequence in DNA is TGCGCCAGCAGCCAAGAGGCTGGACAGTTCTCCTCTGGAAACACCATATATTTT.